One sample yielded the 2 T cell receptor beta chains listed below, sequenced in a study of blood T cell repertoires in COVID-19. Generated by immunoSEQ multiplex PCR, the TCRdb table keeps only in-frame clones and is missing some. Among 390,000 or so clones listed, 80% to 90% were seen once. What was sequenced was peripheral blood. Receptor source: a woman aged 25 to 39 with COVID-19, enrolled during active disease.

This clone has a single count. CDR3 sequence: CASRLAGIDNEQFF. Written as DNA, the CDR3 is TGCGCCAGCAGACTAGCGGGGATCGACAATGAGCAGTTCTTC. The chain couples TRBV5-1 to TRBJ2-1, with TRBD2 matching over 10 bases. The CDR3 has 14 residues. V lost 5 bases and J lost 5; bases outside the gene matches: 4. CDR1 SGHRS and CDR2 YFSETQ come from the germline V gene. Full variable domain (rest looked up from reference TRBV5-1 and TRBJ2-1): KAGVTQTPRYLIKTRGQQVTLSCSPISGHRSVSWYQQTPGQGLQFLFEYFSETQRNKGNFPGRFSGRQFSNSRSEMNVSTLELGDSALYLCASRLAGIDNEQFFGPGTRLTVL.

The V call is TRBV7-8, the J call TRBJ1-5; 7 nucleotides align to TRBD1. The CDR3 covers 13 residues. V lost 5 bases and J lost 5; bases outside the gene matches: 3. Germline CDR1 and CDR2: SGHVS and FQNEAQ. CDR3 sequence (DNA): TGTGCCAGCAGCGTCGGGACAGATCAGCCCCAGCATTTT. Encoded protein: CASSVGTDQPQHF.